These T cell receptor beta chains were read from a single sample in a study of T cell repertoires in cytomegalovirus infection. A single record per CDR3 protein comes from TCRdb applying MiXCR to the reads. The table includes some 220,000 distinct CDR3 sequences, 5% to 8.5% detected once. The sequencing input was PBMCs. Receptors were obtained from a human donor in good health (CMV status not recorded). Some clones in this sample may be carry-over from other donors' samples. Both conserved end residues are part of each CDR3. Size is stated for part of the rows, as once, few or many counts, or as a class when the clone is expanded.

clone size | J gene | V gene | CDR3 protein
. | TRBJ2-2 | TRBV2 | CASERERQGGEPFF
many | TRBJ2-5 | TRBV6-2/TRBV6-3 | CASSYPLTGRRETQYF
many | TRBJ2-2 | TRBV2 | CASSGLRGELFF
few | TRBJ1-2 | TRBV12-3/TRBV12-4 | CASSSKGQGRSGGYTF
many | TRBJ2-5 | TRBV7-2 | CASSLSATHSETQYF
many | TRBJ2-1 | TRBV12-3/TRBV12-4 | CASSPSTGGPYNEQFF
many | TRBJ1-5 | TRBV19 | CASRTGEGPQHF
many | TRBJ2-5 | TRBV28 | CASSRQGAKETQYF
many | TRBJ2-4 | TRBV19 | CASNPVRGHIQYF
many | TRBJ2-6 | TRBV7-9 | CASSSTGGSGANVLTF
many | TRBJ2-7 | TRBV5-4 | CASSLGAPSYEQYF
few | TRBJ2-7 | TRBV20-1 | CSAPGQGTFEQYF
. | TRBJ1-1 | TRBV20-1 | CSATGGAKYTEAFF
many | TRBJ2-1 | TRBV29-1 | CSVGSYNEQFF
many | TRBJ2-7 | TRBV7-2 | CASSPGRKSYEQYF
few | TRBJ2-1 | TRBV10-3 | CAISGGGGPYNEQFF
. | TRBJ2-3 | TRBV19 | CASHPAHGDTQYF
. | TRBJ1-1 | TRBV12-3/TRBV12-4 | CASRIGTANTEALF
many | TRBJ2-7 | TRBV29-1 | CSVDWGNEQYF
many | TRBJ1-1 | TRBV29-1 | CSADQNTEAFF
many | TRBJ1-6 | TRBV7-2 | CASSLRQGDSPLHF
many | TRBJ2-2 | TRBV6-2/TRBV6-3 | CASSSDRAHGPGELFF
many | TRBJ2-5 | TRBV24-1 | CATSDLGGQGETQYF
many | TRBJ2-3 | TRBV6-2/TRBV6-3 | CASSPAETGAIPPEYF
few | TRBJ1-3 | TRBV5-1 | CASSLGQAAAGNTIYF
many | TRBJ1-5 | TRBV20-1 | CSARDRELGNQPQHF
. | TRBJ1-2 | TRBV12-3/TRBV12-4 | CASSLLGVAYGYTF
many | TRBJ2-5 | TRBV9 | CASSRSLETQYF
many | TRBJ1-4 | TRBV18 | CASSPPSTEKLFF
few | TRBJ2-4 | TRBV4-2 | CASSQEGGLAKNIQYF
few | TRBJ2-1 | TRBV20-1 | CSARVPGGGPSEQFF
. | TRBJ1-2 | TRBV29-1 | CSVDPGFGYTF
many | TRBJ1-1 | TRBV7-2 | CASSITGNTEAFF
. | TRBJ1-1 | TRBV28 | CASHQRGTEAFF
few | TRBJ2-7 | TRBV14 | CASSQALRYEQYF
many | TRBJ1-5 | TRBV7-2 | CASSFNPGGSQPQHF
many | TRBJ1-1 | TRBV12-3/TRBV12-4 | CASTLGRTANTEAFF
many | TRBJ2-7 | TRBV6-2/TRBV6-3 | CASSTLLAGGPETYEQYF
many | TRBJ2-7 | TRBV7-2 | CASSSTTGPSYEQYF
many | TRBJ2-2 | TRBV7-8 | CASSGDIYTGELFF
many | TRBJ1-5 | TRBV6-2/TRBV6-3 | CATLGQVNQPQHF
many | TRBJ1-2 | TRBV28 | CASRTPGKGYTF
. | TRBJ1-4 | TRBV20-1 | CSVTRVNNEKLFF
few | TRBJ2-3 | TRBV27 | CASSHIAGGPRDTQYF
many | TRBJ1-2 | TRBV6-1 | CASSEPRPYGYTF
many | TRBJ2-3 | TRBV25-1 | CASSDEDGGRDTQYF
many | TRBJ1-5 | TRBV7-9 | CASSPLGTGEGQPQHF
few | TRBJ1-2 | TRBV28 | CASSEPGYGYTF
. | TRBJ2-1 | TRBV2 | CASTRLAGSYNEQFF
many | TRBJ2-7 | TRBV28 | CASIKMGAVHEQYF
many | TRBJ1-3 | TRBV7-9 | CASRPTGNSGNTIYF
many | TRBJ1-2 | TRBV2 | CASSVRGPSNYGYTF